Below, 14 T cell receptor beta chains from the same sample are listed, as sequenced in a study of T cell changes during pregnancy in multiple sclerosis. Here immunoSEQ multiplex PCR was the method, and the copy in TCRdb shows in-frame clones only, minus some. The data hold about 50,000 clones, with around 94% observed a single time. The sample was CD8+ T cells from peripheral blood mononuclear cells, taken before pregnancy. These receptors originate from a female donor with multiple sclerosis, enrolled in a pregnancy study.

V gene TRBV27 combines with J gene TRBJ2-7; 11 bases line up with TRBD1. With V trimmed by 8 bases and J by 5 bases, 5 bases remained unmatched. CDR1 is MNHEY, CDR2 SMNVEV, per germline (reference sequence). This CDR3 has 13 residues. The CDR3 sequence is CASWDRGMDEQYF. The CDR3 DNA reads TGTGCCAGCTGGGACAGGGGGATGGACGAGCAGTACTTC.

This sequence joins TRBV5-4 and TRBJ2-1, with D perhaps TRBD1 (5 bases). Looked up from germline, CDR1 is SGHNT and CDR2 is YYREEE (reference sequence). V lost 3 bases and J 0 bases, leaving 10 bases between the germline ends. This CDR3 is 15 amino acids long. The CDR3 DNA is TGTGCCAGCAGCTCAGACAGAAACTCCTACAATGAGCAGTTCTTC. It encodes CASSSDRNSYNEQFF. The full variable domain, completed using reference TRBV5-4 and TRBJ2-1, is ETGVTQSPTHLIKTRGQQVTLRCSSQSGHNTVSWYQQALGQGPQFIFQYYREEENGRGNFPPRFSGLQFPNYSSELNVNALELDDSALYLCASSSDRNSYNEQFFGPGTRLTVL.

This sequence joins TRBV19 and TRBJ1-1, with TRBD1 as a possible D gene (5 bases). This CDR3 is 15 amino acids long. V gave up 7 bases and J gave up 1 base, with 16 bases separating them. The germline CDR1 and CDR2 sequences are LNHDA and SQIVND (reference sequence). The CDR3 loop is CASIKSGGGNTEAFF. The CDR3 DNA is TGTGCCAGTATTAAAAGCGGGGGGGGGAACACTGAAGCTTTCTTT.

This CDR3 reads CASSLRLAGGAYNEQFF. DNA of the CDR3: TGTGCCAGCAGCCTCAGACTAGCGGGAGGGGCATACAATGAGCAGTTCTTC. This rearrangement joins TRBV7-9 to TRBJ2-1; 14 bases map to TRBD2. The junction had 7 bases not matched to a gene; V was cut back by 5 bases and J by 4 bases. Germline V lookup: CDR1 SEHNR, CDR2 FQNEAQ (reference sequence). The CDR3 contains 17 residues.

The V call is TRBV12-5, the J call TRBJ2-1, with D possibly matching TRBD1 (5 bases). Germline V gene data show CDR1 as LGHNT and CDR2 as FRNRAP. CDR3 length: 11 residues. The germline V and J ends were trimmed by 5 bases and 7 bases, with 6 bases remaining between them. CDR3 region: CASGTGNEQFF. CDR3 sequence (DNA): TGTGCTAGTGGTACAGGTAATGAGCAGTTCTTC.

The rearrangement uses TRBV13 and TRBJ2-1; 11 nucleotides align to TRBD1. Germline CDR1 and CDR2: PRHDT and FYEKMQ (reference sequence). The CDR3 has 17 amino acids. Germline trimming cut 5 bases from V and 2 bases from J; bases unmatched to any gene: 8. CDR3 sequence reads: CASSDTGTGGPYNEQFF. The CDR3 DNA reads TGTGCCAGCAGCGACACCGGGACAGGGGGTCCCTACAATGAGCAGTTCTTC.

The chain has TRBV19 and TRBJ1-1, with D perhaps matching TRBD1 (5 bases). This CDR3 comprises 14 residues. Germline CDR1 reads LNHDA; CDR2 reads SQIVND (reference sequence). Trimming cost V 3 bases and J 1 base, with 9 bases left between them. CDR3 residues: CASSMQGGNTEAFF. In DNA, the CDR3 is TGTGCCAGTAGTATGCAGGGAGGGAACACTGAAGCTTTCTTT.

The chain has TRBV4-1 and TRBJ2-2, with 7 bases that match TRBD1. CDR1 and CDR2 (germline): MGHRA, YSYEKL. Trimming cost V 3 bases and J 1 base; bases outside gene matches: 8. CDR3 length: 17 amino acids. The DNA of the CDR3 is TGCGCCAGCAGCCAGACAATCCGGGACAGGAACACCGGGGAGCTGTTTTTT. Translated: CASSQTIRDRNTGELFF.

This sequence joins TRBV4-1 and TRBJ2-3; TRBD1 matches at 10 bases. With V trimmed by 2 bases and J by 2 bases, 7 bases remained unmatched. Germline loops: CDR1 MGHRA, CDR2 YSYEKL. This CDR3 spans 17 amino acids. The CDR3 DNA follows: TGCGCCAGCAGCCAAAAGCCGGGACAGGGGTACACAGATACGCAGTATTTT. Its translation is CASSQKPGQGYTDTQYF.

This clone was seen a single time. The chain combines TRBV29-1 with TRBJ2-3; TRBD2 matches 12 bases. The V gene end was trimmed by 0 bases and the J gene end by 1 base; junction bases not matched to a gene: 8. From germline, CDR1 is SQVTM and CDR2 ANQGSEA. The CDR3 spans 18 residues. CDR3 protein: CSVEDQLAGGGGTDTQYF. The CDR3 DNA sequence: TGCAGCGTTGAAGACCAACTAGCGGGAGGAGGAGGCACAGATACGCAGTATTTT.

This chain connects TRBV19 to TRBJ1-1; TRBD1 agrees at 7 bases. With V trimmed by 9 bases and J by 1 base, 5 bases remained unmatched. CDR3 length: 13 residues. The germline V gene encodes CDR1 LNHDA and CDR2 SQIVND (reference sequence). CDR3 bases: TGTGCCAGCAGACAGGGACCGAACACTGAAGCTTTCTTT. Translating gives CASRQGPNTEAFF.

This clone was recorded a few times. The rearrangement links TRBV27 to TRBJ1-5, with D uncertain. V was clipped by 3 bases and J by 5 bases, with 8 bases between them. This CDR3 has 13 residues. Per germline, CDR1 MNHEY and CDR2 SMNVEV (reference sequence). The CDR3 DNA reads TGTGCCAGCAGTTTGTCGTCCCATCAGCCCCAGCATTTT. Encoded protein: CASSLSSHQPQHF.

The rearrangement joins TRBV5-1 to TRBJ2-1; TRBD2 matches 7 bases. The V gene end was trimmed by 0 bases and the J gene end by 12 bases; junction bases not matched to a gene: 0. The CDR3 is made up of 11 amino acids. Looked up from germline, CDR1 is SGHRS and CDR2 is YFSETQ. The CDR3 is CASSLGGRQFF. In DNA form, the CDR3 reads TGCGCCAGCAGCTTGGGCGGGAGGCAGTTCTTC.

In DNA, the CDR3 is TGTGCCAGCAGTGAAGACACCCCTTCGGATGAGCAGTTCTTC. This translates into CASSEDTPSDEQFF. The V call is TRBV6-4, the J call TRBJ2-1; D uncertain. Germline V CDR1 and CDR2: MRHNA, SNTAGT. The CDR3 has 14 residues. Trimming cost V 3 bases and J 8 bases, with 14 bases left between them.